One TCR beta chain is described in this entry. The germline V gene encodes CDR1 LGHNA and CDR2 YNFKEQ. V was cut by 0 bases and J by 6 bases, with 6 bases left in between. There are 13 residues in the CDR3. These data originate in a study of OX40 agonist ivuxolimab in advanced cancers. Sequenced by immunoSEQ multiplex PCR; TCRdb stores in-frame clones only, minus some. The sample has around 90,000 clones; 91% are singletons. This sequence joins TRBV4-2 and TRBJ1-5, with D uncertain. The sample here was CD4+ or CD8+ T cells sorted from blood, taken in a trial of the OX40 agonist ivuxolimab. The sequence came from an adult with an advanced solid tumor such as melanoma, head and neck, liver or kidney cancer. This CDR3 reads CASSQDPSQPQHF. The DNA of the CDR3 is TGTGCCAGCAGCCAAGATCCGTCTCAGCCCCAGCATTTT.